Below, 32 T cell receptor beta chains from the same sample are listed, as sequenced in a study of a mutant IDH1 vaccine in newly diagnosed glioma. These receptors lack a known antigen. Time point denoted: week 11, during vaccination. Every single dose of the vaccine, 300 ug of mutant IDH1 20-mer peptide, came with topical imiquimod. The repertoire was sequenced with immunoSEQ multiplex PCR; TCRdb's copy has only in-frame clones and lacks some. The sample lists more than 55,000 clones, around 80% occurring once. Sequenced material: PBMCs, taken from a glioma patient whose treatment included an IDH1 peptide vaccine. These receptors were collected from a man aged 30 to 39 with glioma.

Note on this clone: Other DNA sequences of this sample code for an identical CDR3. This sequence joins TRBV18 and TRBJ1-6; TRBD1 aligns across 10 bases. Germline V gene lookup returns CDR1 KGHSH and CDR2 LQKENI. The CDR3 covers 13 residues. V lost 6 bases and J lost 14; bases outside the gene matches: 7. CDR3 amino acids: CASSPGQGPTLHF. CDR3 sequence (DNA): TGTGCCAGCTCGCCGGGACAGGGGCCGACCCTCCACTTT.

The rearrangement links TRBV6-5 to TRBJ1-2; D is perhaps TRBD1 (6 bases). The CDR3 length is 15 residues. With 2 bases removed from V and 3 bases from J, the gap between germline ends came to 13 bases. CDR1 and CDR2 from the germline V gene are MNHEY and SVGAGI. As DNA, the CDR3 is TGTGCCAGCAGTTACACGACAGGCGGAGACTATGGCTACACCTTC. Translation: CASSYTTGGDYGYTF.

This chain connects TRBV4-1 to TRBJ2-1; unclear D gene. The germline CDR1 and CDR2 sequences are MGHRA and YSYEKL. The CDR3 has 12 amino acids. Trimming removed 4 bases at V and 10 bases at J, with 11 bases between. CDR3 residues: CASSPRGEEQFF. The CDR3, as DNA: TGCGCCAGCAGCCCTCGTGGTGAGGAGCAGTTCTTC.

The chain couples TRBV11-3 to TRBJ2-4; D ambiguous. The V end lost 1 base, the J end lost 5 bases, and 9 bases lay between the germline ends. The CDR3 loop spans 14 amino acids. In germline, CDR1 is SGHNT, CDR2 YENEEA. As DNA, the CDR3 is TGTGCCAGCAGCTTAGGGGCAGGTGAAAACATTCAGTACTTC. It is translated as CASSLGAGENIQYF.

The chain is built from TRBV19 and TRBJ2-7, with 9 bases aligning to TRBD2. This CDR3 is 12 amino acids long. Trimming removed 9 bases from V and 2 bases from J; junction bases left unmatched: 2. Germline values: CDR1 LNHDA, CDR2 SQIVND (reference sequence). CDR3 DNA: TGTGCCAGCGCGGGGGGGCCCTACGAGCAGTACTTC. Amino acids: CASAGGPYEQYF.

The V call is TRBV7-8, the J call TRBJ2-7, with D perhaps matching TRBD1 (5 bases). Per the germline V gene, CDR1 is SGHVS and CDR2 is FQNEAQ. This CDR3 comprises 16 residues. The ends were cut back, 5 bases at V and 0 bases at J, with 17 bases in the middle. CDR3 nucleotides: TGTGCCAGCAGCCCGCCTAGGGGCGTGAGCTCCTACGAGCAGTACTTC. Its protein is CASSPPRGVSSYEQYF.

The rearrangement links TRBV6-1 to TRBJ1-5; D is unclear. The germline V gene encodes CDR1 MNHNS and CDR2 SASEGT. V was cut by 6 bases and J by 3 bases, with 12 bases left in between. This CDR3 region has 14 residues. CDR3 nucleotide sequence: TGTGCCAGCAGCACCAGCAGGAACAATCAGCCCCAGCATTTT. This codes for CASSTSRNNQPQHF.

The genes are TRBV5-4 and TRBJ2-3, with D possibly being TRBD1 (7 bases). Germline-derived CDR1 and CDR2 are SGHNT and YYREEE (reference sequence). Trimming removed 4 bases from V and 5 bases from J, with 23 bases in between. This CDR3 region has 17 residues. In nucleotides, the CDR3 is TGTGCCAGCAGCCGAGGCAATGTAGGAGGGGGCATAGATACGCAGTATTTT. It translates to CASSRGNVGGGIDTQYF.

This chain uses TRBV27 with TRBJ2-7, with 11 bases matching TRBD1. Looked up from germline, CDR1 is MNHEY and CDR2 is SMNVEV (reference sequence). Germline trimming cut 6 bases from V and 1 base from J; bases unmatched to any gene: 8. The CDR3 length is 16 residues. The CDR3 loop reads CASRQTGTGGSYEQYF. CDR3 nucleotide sequence: TGTGCCAGCAGACAAACCGGGACAGGGGGGTCCTACGAGCAGTACTTC.

The chain uses TRBV5-4 and TRBJ2-1, with D tentatively TRBD2 (6 bases). Trimming shortened V by 0 bases and J by 9 bases, and 16 bases separated the two germline ends. Germline CDR1 reads SGHNT; CDR2 reads YYREEE (reference sequence). This CDR3 is 15 amino acids long. Written as DNA, the CDR3 is TGTGCCAGCAGCTTGGAGGCTAGCGAAGGGACTGAGCAGTTCTTC. Protein product: CASSLEASEGTEQFF.

The gene calls are TRBV19 and TRBJ1-5, with TRBD1 identical over 7 bases. CDR3 length equals 16 residues. Germline assignment: CDR1 LNHDA and CDR2 SQIVND (reference sequence). J was trimmed by 3 bases and V by 6 bases; bases with no gene match: 11. The CDR3 DNA reads TGTGCCAGTAGCCCTTTCGGCCAGGGGGTCAATCAGCCCCAGCATTTT. Translated: CASSPFGQGVNQPQHF. Based on the CDR3 plus reference TRBV19 and TRBJ1-5, the full variable domain is DGGITQSPKYLFRKEGQNVTLSCEQNLNHDAMYWYRQDPGQGLRLIYYSQIVNDFQKGDIAEGYSVSREKKESFPLTVTSAQKNPTAFYLCASSPFGQGVNQPQHFGDGTRLSIL.

This clone has only one observation. The rearrangement joins TRBV28 to TRBJ1-6, with TRBD1 matching 8 bases. V lost 6 bases and J lost 2; bases outside the gene matches: 3. This CDR3 is 15 amino acids long. The germline CDR1 and CDR2 sequences are MDHEN and SYDVKM. CDR3 residues: CASSPTGAYNSPLHF. The CDR3 DNA reads TGTGCCAGCAGCCCGACAGGGGCCTATAATTCACCCCTCCACTTT.

The CDR3 sequence: CASSLPASYEQYF. The DNA of the CDR3 is TGTGCCAGCAGCTTGCCAGCCTCCTACGAGCAGTACTTC. V is TRBV7-2 and J is TRBJ2-7; unclear D gene. Germline CDR1 SGHTA, CDR2 FQGNSA. V was clipped by 3 bases and J by 0 bases, with 6 bases between them. The CDR3 is 13 residues long.

V usage is TRBV19 and J usage is TRBJ1-2; the D gene is possibly TRBD1 (5 bases). From germline, CDR1 is LNHDA and CDR2 SQIVND (reference sequence). V was pared by 6 bases and J by 4 bases, with 18 bases between. The CDR3 totals 15 residues. CDR3 protein: CASRPGAGVVYGYTF. The CDR3 nucleotides are TGTGCCAGTAGACCTGGGGCGGGGGTCGTCTATGGCTACACCTTC.

The rearrangement links TRBV9 to TRBJ1-3; 8 nucleotides match TRBD1. Germline V gene lookup returns CDR1 SGDLS and CDR2 YYNGEE. The junction had 6 bases not matched to a gene; V was cut back by 5 bases and J by 2 bases. The CDR3 runs to 15 residues. CDR3 nucleotides: TGTGCCAGCAGGGCAACACAGGGGGCTGGAAACACCATATATTTT. Its protein product is CASRATQGAGNTIYF.

Worth noting for this clone: Distinct nucleotide sequences in the sample also encode this CDR3. V is TRBV7-9 and J is TRBJ2-5; D unresolved. Germline CDR1 reads SEHNR; CDR2 reads FQNEAQ (reference sequence). The CDR3 is 14 residues long. V dropped 0 bases and J dropped 0 bases, with 5 bases sitting between them. CDR3: CASSLARDQETQYF. The DNA of the CDR3 is TGTGCCAGCAGCTTAGCGCGCGACCAAGAGACCCAGTACTTC.

This clone was observed a handful of times. V gene TRBV6-4 combines with J gene TRBJ1-1, with 7 bases matching TRBD1. This CDR3 contains 12 residues. J was trimmed by 9 bases and V by 2 bases; bases with no gene match: 3. The germline CDR1 and CDR2 sequences are MRHNA and SNTAGT. The CDR3 DNA reads TGTGCCAGCAGTGACAGACAGGGTAAAGCTTTCTTT. Translation: CASSDRQGKAFF.

The genes are TRBV18 and TRBJ2-2; D might be TRBD1 (5 bases). Germline assignment: CDR1 KGHSH and CDR2 LQKENI. V lost 2 bases, J lost 8 bases, and 15 bases lay in between. The CDR3 has 15 residues. This chain's CDR3 is CASSPNGPPGGELFF. The CDR3, as DNA: TGTGCCAGCTCACCAAATGGACCCCCAGGGGGGGAGCTGTTTTTT.

The V gene is TRBV5-1, the J gene TRBJ1-2; D is possibly TRBD1 (5 bases). Between the trimmed V and J ends, which lost 3 bases and 6 bases, there was a span of 24 bases. The CDR3 runs to 17 residues. Per germline, CDR1 SGHRS and CDR2 YFSETQ. The CDR3 protein is CASSSETAVRGDDGYTF. CDR3 DNA sequence: TGCGCCAGCAGCTCGGAAACCGCCGTGAGGGGTGACGATGGCTACACCTTC.

This clone showed up just a few times. V gene TRBV19 combines with J gene TRBJ2-5; no firm D call. The germline V and J ends were trimmed by 4 bases and 4 bases, with 16 bases remaining between them. There are 15 residues in the CDR3. From germline, CDR1 is LNHDA and CDR2 SQIVND (reference sequence). In DNA form, the CDR3 reads TGTGCCAGTAGTACTGATATCTCACCCCGAGAGACCCAGTACTTC. Residues: CASSTDISPRETQYF. Combining the CDR3 with reference TRBV19 and TRBJ2-5 gives the whole variable domain DGGITQSPKYLFRKEGQNVTLSCEQNLNHDAMYWYRQDPGQGLRLIYYSQIVNDFQKGDIAEGYSVSREKKESFPLTVTSAQKNPTAFYLCASSTDISPRETQYFGPGTRLLVL.

CDR3 loop: CASSLGTGVERETQYF. CDR3 DNA: TGTGCCAGCAGTTTAGGTACAGGGGTCGAGCGGGAGACCCAGTACTTC. The chain is built from TRBV28 and TRBJ2-5; 7 bases match TRBD1. From germline, CDR1 is MDHEN and CDR2 SYDVKM. The CDR3 extends over 16 amino acids. J gave up 5 bases and V 2 bases, and 11 bases lay outside the gene matches.

CDR3 loop: CAISPSGGAYNEQFF. CDR3 DNA sequence: TGTGCCATCAGTCCCAGCGGGGGGGCCTACAATGAGCAGTTCTTC. The V and J genes are TRBV10-3 and TRBJ2-1; 10 nucleotides match TRBD2. From germline, CDR1 is ENHRY and CDR2 SYGVKD. This CDR3 contains 15 residues. Losses at the gene ends were 5 bases for V and 2 bases for J; bases not matched to a gene: 3.

The chain joins TRBV19 to TRBJ1-2, with TRBD1 identical over 8 bases. Trimming took 6 bases from V and 6 from J; bases not matched to a gene: 18. CDR3 length: 17 residues. Germline-derived CDR1 and CDR2 are LNHDA and SQIVND (reference sequence). CDR3 in amino acids: CASRELGQGARRNGYTF. The DNA for the CDR3 is TGTGCCAGTAGGGAGTTGGGTCAGGGGGCGCGAAGGAATGGCTACACCTTC.

J is TRBJ2-1 and V is TRBV10-1; TRBD2 matches 9 bases. This CDR3 has 16 residues. Losses at the gene ends were 0 bases for V and 1 base for J; bases not matched to a gene: 1. The germline V gene has CDR1 WNHNN and CDR2 SYGVQD (reference sequence). In DNA form, the CDR3 reads TGCGCCAGCAGTGAGTCTGGACTAGCGTCCTACAATGAGCAGTTCTTC. Translating it yields CASSESGLASYNEQFF.

J is TRBJ2-1 and V is TRBV7-3; no clear D gene. This CDR3 contains 14 residues. Germline loops: CDR1 SGHTA, CDR2 FQGTGA. Deletions cut 0 bases from V and 0 bases from J, with 3 bases between. As DNA, the CDR3 is TGTGCCAGCAGCTTAACTAGCTCCTACAATGAGCAGTTCTTC. Amino acid sequence: CASSLTSSYNEQFF.

The chain uses TRBV7-9 and TRBJ2-1; the D is unclear. Germline CDR1 reads SEHNR; CDR2 reads FQNEAQ (reference sequence). The CDR3 loop spans 12 amino acids. V lost 3 bases, J lost 9 bases, and 9 bases lay in between. The CDR3 DNA is TGTGCCAGCAGCTTCTCCAGTGCTGAGCAGTTCTTC. This codes for CASSFSSAEQFF.

This clone was observed a few times. The rearrangement joins TRBV11-2 to TRBJ2-2; 7 bases map to TRBD1. The trim removed 4 bases at V and 5 bases at J, leaving 10 bases unmatched. The CDR3 loop spans 16 amino acids. Germline CDR1 SGHAT, CDR2 FQNNGV. CDR3 amino acids: CASSYIFDRATGELFF. The CDR3 DNA reads as TGTGCCAGCAGCTATATTTTCGACAGGGCTACCGGGGAGCTGTTTTTT.

This clone was seen once. The chain combines TRBV7-9 with TRBJ1-5, with D uncertain. This CDR3 contains 16 residues. With 1 base removed from V and 1 base from J, the gap between germline ends came to 11 bases. The V gene's germline CDR1 is SEHNR and CDR2 FQNEAQ (reference sequence). CDR3 residues: CASSLGTSISNQPQHF. The CDR3 region has the DNA TGTGCCAGCAGCTTAGGTACGTCGATAAGCAATCAGCCCCAGCATTTT.

The chain combines TRBV5-6 with TRBJ1-2, with D maybe TRBD1 (5 bases). CDR3 size: 13 residues. Trimming stripped 4 bases from V and 3 bases from J, with 10 bases between. The germline CDR1 and CDR2 sequences are SGHDT and YYEEEE. The CDR3 spells CASSHWGDYGYTF. CDR3 DNA sequence: TGTGCCAGCAGCCACTGGGGCGACTATGGCTACACCTTC. The full variable domain, rest sourced from reference TRBV5-6 and TRBJ1-2, is DAGVTQSPTHLIKTRGQQVTLRCSPKSGHDTVSWYQQALGQGPQFIFQYYEEEERQRGNFPDRFSGHQFPNYSSELNVNALLLGDSALYLCASSHWGDYGYTFGSGTRLTVV.

V and J are TRBV9 and TRBJ1-3, with D unclear. This CDR3 comprises 13 residues. Germline V gene data show CDR1 as SGDLS and CDR2 as YYNGEE. V was clipped by 4 bases and J by 2 bases, with 7 bases between them. DNA of the CDR3: TGTGCCAGCAGCCCCAGTACTGGAAACACCATATATTTT. Residues: CASSPSTGNTIYF. Together with reference TRBV9 and TRBJ1-3, the CDR3 gives the full variable domain: DSGVTQTPKHLITATGQRVTLRCSPRSGDLSVYWYQQSLDQGLQFLIQYYNGEERAKGNILERFSAQQFPDLHSELNLSSLELGDSALYFCASSPSTGNTIYFGEGSWLTVV.

This clone was seen a single time. The J gene is TRBJ2-5, the V gene TRBV5-6; either TRBD1 or TRBD2 may fit D (5 bases each). Germline V gene data show CDR1 as SGHDT and CDR2 as YYEEEE. The CDR3 has 13 amino acids. The ends were cut back, 0 bases at V and 9 bases at J, with 12 bases in the middle. CDR3 nucleotide sequence: TGTGCCAGCAGCTTGGGGGGCGCGGAGGCCCAGTACTTC. Encoded protein: CASSLGGAEAQYF.

The CDR3 here is CASSESRGGEKLFF. CDR3 sequence (DNA): TGTGCCAGCAGTGAGTCCAGGGGCGGTGAAAAACTGTTTTTT. The J gene is TRBJ1-4, the V gene TRBV25-1; weak D call: TRBD1 (6 bases). The CDR3 has 14 amino acids. Trimming took 3 bases from V and 7 from J, leaving 12 bases between them. Germline V gene sequence: CDR1 MGHDK, CDR2 SYGVNS.